The T cell receptor beta chain described here comes from a study of PD-L1 blockade in urothelial cancer. Study overall: There were a median of about 140,000 T cells in blood samples.

Specified time point: pretreatment peripheral blood. Patients suffered from locally advanced or metastatic urothelial carcinoma. The germline CDR1 and CDR2 sequences are SGHRS and YFSETQ. This CDR3 is built from 16 residues. Trimming took 0 bases from V and 5 from J; bases not matched to a gene: 9. Measured with immunoSEQ multiplex PCR; TCRdb has only the in-frame clones, and not every one. The sample shows over 75,000 clones, 89% of them seen only once. The receptor's source is a woman at least 80 years old with urothelial cancer. Specimen: PBMCs, collected around atezolizumab (anti-PD-L1) treatment. The gene calls are TRBV5-1 and TRBJ2-3, with TRBD1 identical over 7 bases. Written as DNA, the CDR3 is TGCGCCAGCAGCTTGGACGGCGGCAGGGGGTTAGATACGCAGTATTTT. It codes for CASSLDGGRGLDTQYF.